The present T cell receptor beta chain was sequenced within a study of tumor-infiltrating lymphocytes in primary liver carcinoma. About the research overall: The neoplasms were of stage T1-T3 N0M0, with dimensions of roughly 4.2 to 10 cm across.

On this clonotype: A much larger clone is a single base away; this may be a read error.

V was trimmed by 10 bases and J by 0 bases, leaving 13 bases between them. Germline V gene data show CDR1 as MNHNS and CDR2 as SASEGT. CDR3 size: 13 residues. Unsorted whole blood yielded blood RNA, and germline DNA was extracted as well. Collected before surgery were four milliliters of peripheral blood. Synthesis of TCR beta cDNA was carried out from about 0.55 ug total RNA with a constant-region primer. Slightly modified ARM-PCR served as the procedure for the TCR beta libraries. These libraries came from three rounds of nested multiplex PCR. Amplification in the first two PCR rounds was performed using TRBV1-TRBV30 forward primers and a C-beta reverse primer for roughly 9 cycles each. TCRdb re-called the multiplex PCR reads through MiXCR, storing one row per CDR3 protein. The sample records some 200,000 distinct CDR3 sequences, about 61% being singletons.

The rearrangement links TRBV6-1 to TRBJ2-7; the D call may be TRBD1 or TRBD2 (5 bases each). The receptor comes from a woman in her fifties or sixties with primary liver carcinoma and hepatitis B virus infection. Sequencing was carried out using peripheral blood. DNA for the CDR3: TGTGCCATCAACCGGGGCTCCTCCTACGAGCAGTACTTC. Its translation is CAINRGSSYEQYF.